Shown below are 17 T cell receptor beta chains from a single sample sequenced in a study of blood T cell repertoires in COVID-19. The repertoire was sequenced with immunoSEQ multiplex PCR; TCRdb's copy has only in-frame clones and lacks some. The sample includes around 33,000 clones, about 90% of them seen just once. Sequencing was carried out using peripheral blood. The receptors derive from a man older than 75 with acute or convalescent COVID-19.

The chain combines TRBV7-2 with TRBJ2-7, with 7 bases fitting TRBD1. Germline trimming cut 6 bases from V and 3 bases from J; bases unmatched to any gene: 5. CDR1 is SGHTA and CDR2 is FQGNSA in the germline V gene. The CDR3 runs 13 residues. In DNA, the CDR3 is TGTGCCAGCAGTCGGGACAGAGACTACGAGCAGTACTTC. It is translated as CASSRDRDYEQYF.

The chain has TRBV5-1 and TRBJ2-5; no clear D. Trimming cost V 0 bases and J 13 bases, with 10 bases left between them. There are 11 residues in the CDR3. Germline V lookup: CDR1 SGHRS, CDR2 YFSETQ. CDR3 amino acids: CASSLGGPAYF. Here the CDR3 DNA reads TGCGCCAGCAGCTTGGGTGGCCCCGCGTACTTC.

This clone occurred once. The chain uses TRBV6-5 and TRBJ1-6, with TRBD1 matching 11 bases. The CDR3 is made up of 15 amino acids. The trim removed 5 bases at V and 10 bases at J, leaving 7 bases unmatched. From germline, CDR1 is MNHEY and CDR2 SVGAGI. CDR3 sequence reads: CASSTGTGGRSPLHF. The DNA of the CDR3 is TGTGCCAGCAGTACCGGGACAGGGGGGAGATCACCCCTCCACTTT.

The chain's CDR3 is CASSLENLAGVGETQYF. CDR3 coding DNA: TGTGCCAGCAGCTTAGAAAACCTAGCGGGGGTAGGGGAGACCCAGTACTTC. The genes are TRBV7-6 and TRBJ2-5; 10 bases are shared with TRBD2. This CDR3 spans 17 amino acids. Germline CDR1 and CDR2: SGHVS and FNYEAQ. The junction had 10 bases not matched to a gene; V was cut back by 1 base and J by 5 bases.

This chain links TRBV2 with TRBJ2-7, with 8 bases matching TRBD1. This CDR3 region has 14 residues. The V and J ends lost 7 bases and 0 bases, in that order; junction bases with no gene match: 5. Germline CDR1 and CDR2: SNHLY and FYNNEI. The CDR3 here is CASMGTGSSYEQYF. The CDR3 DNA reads TGTGCCAGCATGGGGACAGGCAGCTCCTACGAGCAGTACTTC.

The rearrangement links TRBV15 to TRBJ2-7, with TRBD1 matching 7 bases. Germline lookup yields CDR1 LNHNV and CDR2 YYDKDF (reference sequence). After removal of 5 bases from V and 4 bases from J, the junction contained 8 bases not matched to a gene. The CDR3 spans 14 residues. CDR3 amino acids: CATSPLGGGYEQYF. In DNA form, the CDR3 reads TGTGCCACCAGCCCCCTAGGGGGCGGGTACGAGCAGTACTTC.

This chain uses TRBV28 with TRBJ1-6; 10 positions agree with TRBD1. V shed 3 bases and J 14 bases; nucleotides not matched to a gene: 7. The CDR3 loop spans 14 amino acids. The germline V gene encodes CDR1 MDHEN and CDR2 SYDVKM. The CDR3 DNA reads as TGTGCCAGCAGTTTCCTCGGACAGGGGGTAACCCTCCACTTT. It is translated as CASSFLGQGVTLHF.

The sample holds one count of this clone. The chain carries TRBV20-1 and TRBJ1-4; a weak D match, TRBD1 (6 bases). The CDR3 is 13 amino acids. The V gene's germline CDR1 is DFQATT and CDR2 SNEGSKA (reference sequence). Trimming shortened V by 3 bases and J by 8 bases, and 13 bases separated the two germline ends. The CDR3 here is CSASRGGGEKLFF. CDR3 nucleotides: TGCAGTGCTAGTAGGGGGGGCGGCGAAAAACTGTTTTTT.

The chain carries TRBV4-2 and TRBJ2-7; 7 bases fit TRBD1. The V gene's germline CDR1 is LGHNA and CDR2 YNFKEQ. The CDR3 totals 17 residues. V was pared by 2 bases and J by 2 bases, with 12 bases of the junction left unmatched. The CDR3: CASSQISGQRWAYEQYF. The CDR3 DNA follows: TGTGCCAGCAGCCAAATTTCGGGACAGAGGTGGGCCTACGAGCAGTACTTC.

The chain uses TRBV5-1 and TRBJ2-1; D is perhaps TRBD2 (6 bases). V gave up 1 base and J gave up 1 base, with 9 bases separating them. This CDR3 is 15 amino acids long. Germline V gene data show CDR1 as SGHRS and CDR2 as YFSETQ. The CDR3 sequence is CASSLYGGSYNEQFF. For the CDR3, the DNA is TGCGCCAGCAGCTTGTACGGGGGATCCTACAATGAGCAGTTCTTC. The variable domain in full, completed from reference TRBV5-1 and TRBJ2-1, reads KAGVTQTPRYLIKTRGQQVTLSCSPISGHRSVSWYQQTPGQGLQFLFEYFSETQRNKGNFPGRFSGRQFSNSRSEMNVSTLELGDSALYLCASSLYGGSYNEQFFGPGTRLTVL.

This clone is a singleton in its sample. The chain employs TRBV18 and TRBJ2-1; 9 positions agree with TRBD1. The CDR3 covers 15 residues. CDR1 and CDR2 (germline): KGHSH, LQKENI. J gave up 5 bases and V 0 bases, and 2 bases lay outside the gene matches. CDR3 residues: CASSPPGQGNNEQFF. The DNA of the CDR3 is TGTGCCAGCTCACCACCGGGACAGGGAAACAATGAGCAGTTCTTC.

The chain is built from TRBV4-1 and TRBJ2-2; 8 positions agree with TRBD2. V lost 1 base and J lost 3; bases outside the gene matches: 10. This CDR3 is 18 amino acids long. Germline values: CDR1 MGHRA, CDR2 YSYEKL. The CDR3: CASSQGAKRGPYTGELFF. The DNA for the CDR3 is TGCGCCAGCAGCCAAGGGGCCAAGCGGGGGCCTTACACCGGGGAGCTGTTTTTT.

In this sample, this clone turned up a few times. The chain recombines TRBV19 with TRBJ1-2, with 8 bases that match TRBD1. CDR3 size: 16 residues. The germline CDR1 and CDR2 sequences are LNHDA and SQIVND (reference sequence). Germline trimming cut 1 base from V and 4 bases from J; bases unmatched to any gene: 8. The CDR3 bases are TGTGCCAGTAGTATAGTGGGACAGGCTTTCGCCTATGGCTACACCTTC. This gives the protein CASSIVGQAFAYGYTF.

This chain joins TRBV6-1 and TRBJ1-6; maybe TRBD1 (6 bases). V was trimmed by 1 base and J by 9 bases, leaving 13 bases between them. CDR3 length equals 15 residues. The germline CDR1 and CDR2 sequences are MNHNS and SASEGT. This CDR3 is CASSEVVRGRSPLHF. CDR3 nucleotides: TGTGCCAGCAGTGAAGTCGTCAGGGGACGTTCACCCCTCCACTTT.

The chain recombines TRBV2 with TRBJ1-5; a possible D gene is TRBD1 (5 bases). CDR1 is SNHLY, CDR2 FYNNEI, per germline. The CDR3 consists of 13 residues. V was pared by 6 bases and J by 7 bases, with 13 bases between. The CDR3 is CASRGGPRQPQHF. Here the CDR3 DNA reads TGTGCCAGCAGGGGGGGACCTAGGCAGCCCCAGCATTTT.

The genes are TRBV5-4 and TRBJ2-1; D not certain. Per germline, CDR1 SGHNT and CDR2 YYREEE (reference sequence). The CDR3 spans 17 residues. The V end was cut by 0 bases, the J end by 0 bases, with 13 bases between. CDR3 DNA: TGTGCCAGCAGCTTGGGTGGTGGCCCAAGCTCCTACAATGAGCAGTTCTTC. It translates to CASSLGGGPSSYNEQFF.

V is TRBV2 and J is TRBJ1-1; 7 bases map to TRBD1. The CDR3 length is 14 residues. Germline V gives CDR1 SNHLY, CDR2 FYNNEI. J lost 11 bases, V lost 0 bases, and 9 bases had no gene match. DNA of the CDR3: TGTGCCAGCAGTGAAGCGAGTAGGGGACAGCCTGCTTTCTTT. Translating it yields CASSEASRGQPAFF.